This T cell receptor (beta chain) was recovered during a study of blood T cells in healthy people across ages. Study as a whole: Template switching captured about one barcoded beta molecule per two T cells.

The use of a sample-barcoded 5' primer and a J-beta primer mix characterized a second PCR of roughly 6 to 11 cycles. TCRdb re-analysed the 5' RACE reads in MiXCR, keeping a single row per CDR3 protein. The sample lists about 1.6 million distinct CDR3 sequences, about 35% occurring once. This sequence was found in a woman aged 25-40 years in good health. Sequenced material: blood.

The CDR3 reads CASSREKLNGASGANVLTF. As DNA, the CDR3 is TGTGCCAGCAGCAGAGAAAAACTAAATGGGGCTTCTGGGGCCAACGTCCTGACTTTC. The chain recombines TRBV21-1 with TRBJ2-6; TRBD1 is the table's D call and was not checked against the DNA. TRBV21-1 is labeled a pseudogene. CDR3 length equals 19 residues.